Presented here are 16 T cell receptor beta chains from one specimen sequenced in a study of blood T cell repertoires in COVID-19. The repertoire was sequenced with immunoSEQ multiplex PCR; TCRdb's copy has only in-frame clones and lacks some. The sample holds roughly 230,000 clones, about 80% seen once. The specimen was peripheral blood. Receptor source: a man aged 45-60 years with active or convalescent COVID-19.

Of note for this clone: This sample includes further DNA sequences coding for the same CDR3. This chain joins TRBV7-2 and TRBJ2-3; 8 nucleotides line up with TRBD2. CDR3 size: 15 residues. Per germline, CDR1 SGHTA and CDR2 FQGNSA. V dropped 2 bases and J dropped 2; count of bases not matched to a gene: 3. The DNA for the CDR3 is TGTGCCAGCAGCTTAAGCGGGGGCCCCACAGATACGCAGTATTTT. Amino acids: CASSLSGGPTDTQYF.

The CDR3 loop is CASSYSVDRGGYTF. In DNA, the CDR3 is TGTGCCAGCAGTTACTCAGTCGACAGGGGTGGCTACACCTTC. The chain employs TRBV6-5 and TRBJ1-2; 8 bases map to TRBD1. CDR3 length: 14 residues. Germline V gives CDR1 MNHEY, CDR2 SVGAGI. Unmatched junction bases numbered 4, after V lost 0 bases and J lost 7 bases.

The CDR3 spells CASSLGQEIGNTIYF. The CDR3 bases are TGTGCCAGCAGCTTAGGACAGGAGATTGGAAACACCATATATTTT. The chain couples TRBV11-2 to TRBJ1-3; the D gene is possibly TRBD1 (6 bases). V dropped 1 base and J dropped 3 bases, with 10 bases sitting between them. This CDR3 comprises 15 residues. Germline V lookup: CDR1 SGHAT, CDR2 FQNNGV.

J is TRBJ1-2 and V is TRBV6-1; 8 nucleotides match TRBD1. V shed 1 base, J shed 7 bases, and the junction held 8 bases outside the gene matches. The V gene's germline CDR1 is MNHNS and CDR2 SASEGT. The CDR3 covers 15 residues. The CDR3 is CASSEEATGVGGYTF. DNA for the CDR3: TGTGCCAGCAGTGAAGAAGCGACAGGGGTGGGTGGCTACACCTTC.

V and J are TRBV4-2 and TRBJ1-4; D gene uncertain. V dropped 0 bases and J dropped 3 bases, with 11 bases sitting between them. Looked up from germline, CDR1 is LGHNA and CDR2 is YNFKEQ. This CDR3 has 16 residues. In nucleotides, the CDR3 is TGTGCCAGCAGCCAAGATCAGACATCGGCTAATGAAAAACTGTTTTTT. It is translated as CASSQDQTSANEKLFF.

V gene TRBV27 combines with J gene TRBJ1-5; possibly TRBD1 for D (5 bases). Trimming cost V 5 bases and J 2 bases, with 16 bases left between them. CDR3 size: 16 residues. Germline assignment: CDR1 MNHEY and CDR2 SMNVEV (reference sequence). For the CDR3, the DNA is TGTGCCAGCAGTCCCCTCCGTGGCAGGGGCAATCAGCCCCAGCATTTT. Protein: CASSPLRGRGNQPQHF.

The rearrangement links TRBV20-1 to TRBJ1-3; D is unresolved. The germline CDR1 and CDR2 sequences are DFQATT and SNEGSKA (reference sequence). V was clipped by 6 bases and J by 11 bases, with 14 bases between them. The CDR3 consists of 11 residues. DNA for the CDR3: TGCAGTGCCCCCTTTGCCGAGTCCATATATTTT. This translates into CSAPFAESIYF.

This clone was observed once. The chain recombines TRBV5-4 with TRBJ1-2; TRBD1 aligns across 9 bases. Germline CDR1 and CDR2: SGHNT and YYREEE (reference sequence). The CDR3 loop spans 13 amino acids. Trimming removed 2 bases from V and 7 bases from J; junction bases left unmatched: 3. The CDR3 sequence is CASSLQGAVGYTF. DNA for the CDR3: TGTGCCAGCAGCTTACAGGGGGCGGTTGGCTACACCTTC.

CDR3 nucleotides: TGTGCCACGAAGGGACTAGCGGGGGTCTCCTACGAGCAGTACTTC. Amino acids: CATKGLAGVSYEQYF. The V call is TRBV2, the J call TRBJ2-7, with 14 nucleotides matching TRBD2. The germline CDR1 and CDR2 sequences are SNHLY and FYNNEI. V was clipped by 10 bases and J by 0 bases; unmatched bases: 5. The CDR3 is 15 amino acids.

The chain carries TRBV5-1 and TRBJ1-2; 10 bases are a match to TRBD1. The ends lost 3 bases at V and 2 bases at J; junction bases unmatched: 22. The CDR3 is 21 amino acids. Germline values: CDR1 SGHRS, CDR2 YFSETQ. The CDR3 sequence is CASSYSTGGVWIQRHNYGYTF. In nucleotides, the CDR3 is TGCGCCAGCAGCTACTCGACAGGGGGCGTATGGATCCAAAGGCACAACTATGGCTACACCTTC. Together with reference TRBV5-1 and TRBJ1-2, the CDR3 gives the full variable domain: KAGVTQTPRYLIKTRGQQVTLSCSPISGHRSVSWYQQTPGQGLQFLFEYFSETQRNKGNFPGRFSGRQFSNSRSEMNVSTLELGDSALYLCASSYSTGGVWIQRHNYGYTFGSGTRLTVV.

V usage is TRBV29-1 and J usage is TRBJ1-1, with TRBD1 matching over 8 bases. Germline V gene lookup returns CDR1 SQVTM and CDR2 ANQGSEA. The CDR3 length is 13 residues. J was trimmed by 8 bases and V by 1 base; bases with no gene match: 6. Written as DNA, the CDR3 is TGCAGCGTTGAAGTCCCAGGGGGCTGGGAAGCTTTCTTT. Translated: CSVEVPGGWEAFF.

The chain carries TRBV11-2 and TRBJ2-3; 9 nucleotides align to TRBD2. The junction had 11 bases not matched to a gene; V was cut back by 5 bases and J by 5 bases. The CDR3 loop spans 16 amino acids. From germline, CDR1 is SGHAT and CDR2 FQNNGV. The CDR3 nucleotides read TGTGCCAGCAGCCCCCGTGGAGCGGGGGGTCGAGATACGCAGTATTTT. Translated: CASSPRGAGGRDTQYF.

This CDR3 is CASSPPGIQPQHF. The CDR3 coding sequence is TGTGCCAGCAGCCCCCCAGGGATACAGCCCCAGCATTTT. The rearrangement links TRBV3-1 (or the pseudogene TRBV3-2) to TRBJ1-5; D might be TRBD1 (5 bases). Looked up from germline, CDR1 is LGHDT and CDR2 is YNNKEL (reference sequence). V dropped 4 bases and J dropped 7 bases, with 11 bases sitting between them. The CDR3 is 13 residues long.

The chain uses TRBV3-1 (or the pseudogene TRBV3-2) and TRBJ1-2; 12 nucleotides agree with TRBD1. This CDR3 spans 15 amino acids. Germline V lookup: CDR1 LGHDT, CDR2 YNNKEL (reference sequence). Trimming took 4 bases from V and 4 from J; bases not matched to a gene: 4. CDR3 nucleotide sequence: TGTGCCAGCAGCCCCCGGGACAGGGGGCGCTATGGCTACACCTTC. Translated, it gives CASSPRDRGRYGYTF.

CDR3: CSTPGPGQGSTEAFF. CDR3 nucleotides: TGCAGCACACCTGGTCCGGGACAGGGGAGCACTGAAGCTTTCTTT. J is TRBJ1-1 and V is TRBV29-1; 10 bases map to TRBD1. Germline CDR1 and CDR2: SQVTM and ANQGSEA. CDR3 size: 15 residues. Trimming took 8 bases from V and 4 from J; bases not matched to a gene: 13.

The rearrangement links TRBV3-1 (or the pseudogene TRBV3-2) to TRBJ2-3; 7 bases are shared with TRBD1. The CDR3 has 16 amino acids. Unmatched junction bases numbered 6, after V lost 2 bases and J lost 1 base. Germline CDR1 reads LGHDT; CDR2 reads YNNKEL (reference sequence). CDR3 in DNA: TGTGCCAGCAGCCAAAGCCCCACAGGGGGCACAGATACGCAGTATTTT. It encodes CASSQSPTGGTDTQYF.